This T cell receptor beta chain was identified during a study of identical twins. Template switching created a universal primer site, and the cDNA included unique molecular identifiers. From the 5' RACE reads, TCRdb called clonotypes with MiXCR, one entry per CDR3 protein. The table shows about 220,000 distinct CDR3 sequences, with 6.5% occurring only once. A few counts support this clonotype. As yet, its antigen is unknown. Per germline, CDR1 LGHNT and CDR2 FRNRAP. This CDR3 comprises 13 residues. V lost 1 base and J lost 4, with 8 bases in between. Study-level findings and limits: Those out-of-frame alpha sequences shared by twins showed an excess of low generation probability.

These sequences were also reported in another study, on T cells expressing NK-cell markers. That report notes: Dominant NKG2C+ clonotypes accounted for about 1.0-8% of CD8+ T cells in six or seven donors. The same clonotypes also predominated in the CD3+CD56-NKG2C+ fraction of a few donors.

Sequencing was carried out using CD8+ T cells sorted from blood. This receptor was obtained from a woman younger than 30 in good health. This chain joins TRBV12-5 and TRBJ2-7; D not certain. The CDR3 nucleotides read TGTGCTAGTGGTTTGGACGTGACTTACGAGCAGTACTTC. It specifies CASGLDVTYEQYF.